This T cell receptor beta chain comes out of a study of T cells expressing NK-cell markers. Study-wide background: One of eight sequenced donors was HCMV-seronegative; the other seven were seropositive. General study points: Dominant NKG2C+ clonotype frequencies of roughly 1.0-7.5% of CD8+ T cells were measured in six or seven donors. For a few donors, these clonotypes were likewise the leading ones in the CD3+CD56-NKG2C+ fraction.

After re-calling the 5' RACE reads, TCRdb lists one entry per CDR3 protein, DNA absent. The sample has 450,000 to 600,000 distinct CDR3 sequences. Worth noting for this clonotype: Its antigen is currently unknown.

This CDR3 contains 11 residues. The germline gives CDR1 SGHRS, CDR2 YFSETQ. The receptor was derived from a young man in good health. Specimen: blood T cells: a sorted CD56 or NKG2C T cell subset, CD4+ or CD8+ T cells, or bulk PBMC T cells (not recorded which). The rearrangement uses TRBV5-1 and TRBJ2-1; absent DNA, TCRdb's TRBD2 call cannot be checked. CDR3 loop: CASTESGSRFF.